This is a list of T cell receptor beta chains from one sample in a study of technical replicates of blood from several donors. Sequencing used immunoSEQ multiplex PCR; TCRdb keeps in-frame clones, though not all of them. In the table there are some 67,000 clones, nearly 98% of which are singletons. Input material: T cells isolated from PBMCs. All receptors derive from a human donor in good health. The CDR3 runs from the conserved cysteine through the conserved F or W. D genes are given only for firm matches. Only some rows state a clone size, as once, few, many or a class for expanded clones.

NA,TRBJ1-4,NA,TRBV7-9,TGTGCCAGCAGCTTAGACGCAGGGGAGCGAGAAAAACTGTTTTTT,CASSLDAGEREKLFF
NA,TRBJ1-2,NA,TRBV5-1,TGCGCCAGCAGCGAGACCAGGGGTTTTGGCTACACCTTC,CASSETRGFGYTF
NA,TRBJ2-1,NA,TRBV6-5,TGTGCCAGCAGTTACGGGACTGGCTCCAATGAGCAGTTCTTC,CASSYGTGSNEQFF
NA,TRBJ2-1,TRBD2,TRBV9,TGTGCCAGCAGCGTAGCTACGGCTAGCGGTAGCTCCTACAATGAGCAGTTCTTC,CASSVATASGSSYNEQFF
NA,TRBJ2-3,NA,TRBV7-9,TGTGCCAGCAGTACGGGTGATACGCAGTATTTT,CASSTGDTQYF
once,TRBJ1-5,NA,TRBV7-4,TGTGCCAGCAGCTTTAGACAGGCCCGGGTCGGCAATCAGCCCCAGCATTTT,CASSFRQARVGNQPQHF
NA,TRBJ2-3,TRBD2,TRBV4-1,TGCGCCAGCAGCTTCGGACTAGCGGCGGTCACAGATACGCAGTATTTT,CASSFGLAAVTDTQYF
NA,TRBJ1-6,TRBD1,TRBV6-1,TGTGCCGGGAACACAGGGGGCACCCGGAATTCACCCCTCCACTTT,CAGNTGGTRNSPLHF
NA,TRBJ1-5,NA,TRBV7-9,TGTGCCAGCAGCTATAGTTCGGGTGATAGCAATCAGCCCCAGCATTTT,CASSYSSGDSNQPQHF
NA,TRBJ1-1,NA,TRBV5-1,TGCGCCAGCACCCGCGGGGAGGGTACTGAAGCTTTCTTT,CASTRGEGTEAFF
NA,TRBJ2-7,TRBD2,TRBV28,TGTGCCAGCAGTTTGACTAGCGGGGTTTACTACGAGCAGTACTTC,CASSLTSGVYYEQYF
NA,TRBJ2-1,TRBD1,TRBV7-6,TGTGCCAGCAGCTCCAGACAGGGGGCCAATGAGCAGTTCTTC,CASSSRQGANEQFF
NA,TRBJ1-2,NA,TRBV29-1,TGCAGCGTTGAAGTAACGGGGGTGAGGGGCTACACCTTC,CSVEVTGVRGYTF
NA,TRBJ2-3,NA,TRBV19,TGTGCCAGTAGTATCGCAGATACGCAGTATTTT,CASSIADTQYF
NA,TRBJ1-1,TRBD1,TRBV11-1,TGTGCCAGCAGCTCCAGGGGGGCTGAAGCTTTCTTT,CASSSRGAEAFF
NA,TRBJ1-5,NA,TRBV2,TGTGCCAGCAGTGACTGGGGGGGGATCGGTCAGCCCCAGCATTTT,CASSDWGGIGQPQHF
NA,TRBJ1-1,NA,TRBV18,TGTGCCAGCTCGTCCCGCCAGAATGTGAACACTGAAGCTTTCTTT,CASSSRQNVNTEAFF
NA,TRBJ1-1,TRBD1,TRBV7-9,TGTGCCAGCAGCGGACAGGGGAACACTGAAGCTTTCTTT,CASSGQGNTEAFF
NA,TRBJ2-5,TRBD2,TRBV4-1,TGCGCCAGCAGCCAAGTGGGGGCTAGCGGGGGTGGAGAGACCCAGTACTTC,CASSQVGASGGGETQYF
NA,TRBJ1-1,NA,TRBV2,TGTGCCAGCAGCCCAGGGTTCACTGAAGCTTTCTTT,CASSPGFTEAFF
once,TRBJ2-5,NA,TRBV5-1,TGCGCCAGCAGCGTATACGGCCAAGAGACCCAGTACTTC,CASSVYGQETQYF
NA,TRBJ2-4,NA,TRBV5-1,TGCGCCAGCAGCTTGTGGGGGGCGGGAGACATTCAGTACTTC,CASSLWGAGDIQYF
NA,TRBJ2-7,TRBD1,TRBV11-3,TGTGCCAGCCGAACACAGGGGTCCTACGAGCAGTACTTC,CASRTQGSYEQYF
NA,TRBJ2-2,TRBD1,TRBV19,TGTGCCAGTAGTCTCCAGGGGGCCCGAGGAACCGGGGAGCTGTTTTTT,CASSLQGARGTGELFF
NA,TRBJ1-3,TRBD1,TRBV28,TGTGCCAGCAGTCCCCACCAAACAGGGGCGGGGAACACCATATATTTT,CASSPHQTGAGNTIYF
NA,TRBJ1-5,NA,TRBV11-3,TGTGCCAGCAGCTTAGACCCCGTCCAGCCCCAGCATTTT,CASSLDPVQPQHF
NA,TRBJ1-4,NA,TRBV5-4,TGTGCCAGCAGTTCAGGGGCAACTAATGAAAAACTGTTTTTT,CASSSGATNEKLFF